The 18 T cell receptor beta chains listed next were all sequenced from one sample in a study of CD8 T cells in Susac syndrome. RNA was extracted with the RNeasy kit, and a quantity of roughly 0.5 to 1 ug was reverse transcribed using random hexamers. TCRdb recomputed calls from the immunoSEQ multiplex PCR reads with MiXCR, one row per CDR3 protein. The profile covers 400,000 or so distinct CDR3 sequences, with about 85% appearing a single time and under 0.15% taken by the ten largest. Material: CD8+ T cells from PBMCs. The receptors stem from a human donor with multiple sclerosis.

The V gene is TRBV12-3 or TRBV12-4, the J gene TRBJ1-1; the D is unclear. The V gene lost 5 bases and the J gene lost 2 bases, with 18 bases spanning the gap. The CDR3 is 16 amino acids. The CDR3 DNA reads as TGTGCCAGCAGTCGCCCTAATGAGGGATACAACACTGAAGCTTTCTTT. Encoded protein: CASSRPNEGYNTEAFF.

This clonotype has only one observation. V is TRBV30 and J is TRBJ2-7, with 9 positions matching TRBD1. J was trimmed by 2 bases and V by 8 bases; bases with no gene match: 7. Germline V gene data show CDR1 as GTSNPN and CDR2 as SVGIG (reference sequence). The CDR3 is 13 residues long. The chain's CDR3 is CAVTGGEAYEQYF. CDR3 coding DNA: TGTGCCGTGACAGGGGGAGAGGCCTACGAGCAGTACTTC.

The sample holds one count of this clonotype. The genes are TRBV7-9 and TRBJ2-1; D possibly corresponds to TRBD1 (5 bases). The length of the CDR3 is 14 residues. V gave up 5 bases and J gave up 7 bases, with 15 bases separating them. Germline V gene data show CDR1 as SEHNR and CDR2 as FQNEAQ (reference sequence). The CDR3 is CASSPDVRVNEQFF. CDR3 nucleotides: TGTGCCAGCAGCCCAGATGTCAGGGTTAATGAGCAGTTCTTC.

This clonotype was detected once. The chain uses TRBV12-5 and TRBJ2-3, with TRBD2 matching over 10 bases. CDR3 length: 13 amino acids. Trimming at V came to 10 bases and at J to 1 base, leaving 2 bases not matched to a gene. Germline lookup yields CDR1 LGHNT and CDR2 FRNRAP. This CDR3 reads CATGTSGTDTQYF. The CDR3 coding sequence is TGTGCTACCGGGACTAGCGGCACAGATACGCAGTATTTT.

The chain combines TRBV27 with TRBJ2-7; D call uncertain. V was clipped by 7 bases and J by 2 bases, with 9 bases between them. Looked up from germline, CDR1 is MNHEY and CDR2 is SMNVEV (reference sequence). CDR3 length: 12 residues. The CDR3, as DNA: TGTGCCAGCACGGGCAGAACCTACGAGCAGTACTTC. Translation: CASTGRTYEQYF.

The CDR3 loop reads CASSRSDRDHEQFF. The CDR3 DNA reads as TGTGCCAGCAGCAGATCCGACAGGGACCATGAGCAGTTCTTC. The rearrangement joins TRBV7-9 to TRBJ2-1; 7 nucleotides align to TRBD1. Germline V gives CDR1 SEHNR, CDR2 FQNEAQ (reference sequence). J gave up 8 bases and V 5 bases, and 9 bases lay outside the gene matches. The CDR3 has 14 residues.

This clonotype was counted a single time. This chain links TRBV6-2 or TRBV6-3 with TRBJ1-1; D not certain. The length of the CDR3 is 15 residues. Germline lookup yields CDR1 MNHEY and CDR2 SVGEGT. V lost 2 bases, J lost 0 bases, and 10 bases lay in between. The CDR3 region is CASSYHAAVNTEAFF. The CDR3 DNA is TGTGCCAGCAGTTACCATGCCGCCGTGAACACTGAAGCTTTCTTT.

Only one count was recorded for this clonotype. The genes are TRBV7-9 and TRBJ2-7, with no clear D. V was clipped by 3 bases and J by 5 bases, with 8 bases between them. The CDR3 runs 12 residues. The germline gives CDR1 SEHNR, CDR2 FQNEAQ (reference sequence). Written as DNA, the CDR3 is TGTGCCAGCAGCTTGAATCTCCACGAGCAGTACTTC. This gives the protein CASSLNLHEQYF.

This rearrangement joins TRBV27 to TRBJ2-7; TRBD1 aligns across 10 bases. The CDR3 loop spans 14 amino acids. Per germline, CDR1 MNHEY and CDR2 SMNVEV (reference sequence). J lost 5 bases, V lost 6 bases, and 7 bases had no gene match. CDR3 residues: CASSRQGAMNEQYF. CDR3 nucleotides: TGTGCCAGCAGCAGACAGGGGGCCATGAACGAGCAGTACTTC.

The chain recombines TRBV5-6 with TRBJ1-1, with D tentatively TRBD1 (5 bases). The length of the CDR3 is 14 residues. Trimming took off 5 bases at V and 10 bases at J, with 21 bases between the two ends. Germline values: CDR1 SGHDT, CDR2 YYEEEE. CDR3 sequence (DNA): TGTGCCAGCAGACTTATAGGGACCTCAGATGCAGCTTTCTTT. The encoded protein is CASRLIGTSDAAFF.

V is TRBV6-5 and J is TRBJ1-1, with D maybe TRBD1 (5 bases). CDR3 length: 13 residues. Germline CDR1 MNHEY, CDR2 SVGAGI. The V gene lost 0 bases and the J gene lost 6 bases, with 8 bases spanning the gap. CDR3 nucleotide sequence: TGTGCCAGCAGTTACTCGGGGGTGGCTGAAGCTTTCTTT. It specifies CASSYSGVAEAFF.

This chain uses TRBV27 with TRBJ2-7; possible D gene TRBD2, 5 bases. The CDR3 runs to 16 residues. CDR1 is MNHEY, CDR2 SMNVEV, per germline (reference sequence). Trimming left V 2 bases short and J 0 bases short, with 14 bases between. In DNA, the CDR3 is TGTGCCAGCAGTTTAAGAGGGCTTGACCCCTCCTACGAGCAGTACTTC. It translates to CASSLRGLDPSYEQYF.

The chain has TRBV29-1 and TRBJ2-7; possible D gene TRBD2, 6 bases. There are 15 residues in the CDR3. The ends were cut back, 3 bases at V and 2 bases at J, with 17 bases in the middle. CDR1 is SQVTM, CDR2 ANQGSEA, per germline. The DNA of the CDR3 is TGCAGCGTTGAGGAGCTCGGGAGCGGAACCTACGAGCAGTACTTC. This gives the protein CSVEELGSGTYEQYF.

This chain joins TRBV29-1 and TRBJ2-1; 10 bases align to TRBD2. The CDR3 consists of 12 residues. Germline CDR1 SQVTM, CDR2 ANQGSEA. The trim removed 8 bases at V and 8 bases at J, leaving 6 bases unmatched. CDR3 region: CSKAGGPDEQFF. CDR3 nucleotide sequence: TGCAGCAAAGCGGGAGGGCCTGATGAGCAGTTCTTC.

CDR3 nucleotides: TGTGCCAGCAGTTTATCCCAGGGTCTGGGGCAGCCCCAGCATTTT. Its translation: CASSLSQGLGQPQHF. The chain joins TRBV27 to TRBJ1-5, with D possibly being TRBD1 (5 bases). The V and J ends lost 0 bases and 7 bases respectively, with 13 bases between them. The CDR3 is 15 amino acids. CDR1 and CDR2 (germline): MNHEY, SMNVEV (reference sequence).

This clonotype was seen a few times. The chain carries TRBV6-5 and TRBJ2-7; TRBD2 matches at 8 bases. Trimming at V came to 5 bases and at J to 1 base, leaving 7 bases not matched to a gene. In germline, CDR1 is MNHEY, CDR2 SVGAGI. CDR3 length equals 15 residues. CDR3 nucleotide sequence: TGTGCCAGCAGTATAAAAAGCGGGGGATCCTACGAGCAGTACTTC. It codes for CASSIKSGGSYEQYF.

The chain combines TRBV10-1 with TRBJ2-1, with 8 bases lining up with TRBD2. V lost 0 bases and J lost 3; bases outside the gene matches: 1. The CDR3 has 15 residues. Germline loops: CDR1 WNHNN, CDR2 SYGVQD (reference sequence). The CDR3 sequence: CASSESSGVYNEQFF. The CDR3 nucleotides read TGCGCCAGCAGTGAGTCTAGCGGGGTCTACAATGAGCAGTTCTTC.

The chain uses TRBV3-1 and TRBJ1-1; D gene unclear. Trimming shortened V by 2 bases and J by 4 bases, and 14 bases separated the two germline ends. This CDR3 contains 15 residues. Germline-derived CDR1 and CDR2 are LGHDT and YNNKEL (reference sequence). The DNA of the CDR3 is TGTGCCAGCAGCCAACCCCCAGGACCGCTCACTGAAGCTTTCTTT. Its translation is CASSQPPGPLTEAFF.